The 32 T cell receptor beta chains given below trace back to one sample, sequenced in a study of blood T cells in healthy people across ages. A second PCR of roughly 7 to 11 cycles used a sample-barcoded 5' primer and a J-beta primer mix. MiXCR, run by TCRdb on the 5' RACE reads, gives a single entry per CDR3 protein. The repertoire holds about 1.1 million distinct CDR3 sequences, roughly two fifths seen once, with less than 15% in the top ten. Sequencing was done on a sample of blood. The receptor set was obtained from a man younger than 35 in good health.

The rearrangement joins TRBV2 to TRBJ1-1; 8 bases align to TRBD1. The CDR3 has 13 residues. Germline trimming cut 10 bases from V and 3 bases from J; bases unmatched to any gene: 7. Germline CDR1 and CDR2: SNHLY and FYNNEI. CDR3 amino acids: CATNRGLDTEAFF. For the CDR3, the DNA is TGTGCCACCAACAGGGGGTTGGACACTGAAGCTTTCTTT.

The chain recombines TRBV27 with TRBJ1-2, with D perhaps matching TRBD1 (5 bases). V gave up 5 bases and J gave up 7 bases, with 20 bases separating them. This CDR3 is built from 15 residues. Germline V lookup: CDR1 MNHEY, CDR2 SMNVEV (reference sequence). The CDR3 region is CASSPTPGTDIGYTF. DNA of the CDR3: TGTGCCAGCAGTCCCACCCCCGGGACTGACATTGGCTACACCTTC.

This clonotype has more than one count but fewer than ten. The chain uses TRBV4-3 and TRBJ1-2; no definite D call. With 1 base removed from V and 0 bases from J, the gap between germline ends came to 9 bases. CDR1 and CDR2 from the germline V gene are LGHNA and YSLEER. CDR3 size: 15 residues. In nucleotides, the CDR3 is TGCGCCAGCAGCCAAGCACTGGTGTCTAACTATGGCTACACCTTC. Encoded protein: CASSQALVSNYGYTF.

Only a few counts were recorded for this clonotype. The chain couples TRBV20-1 to TRBJ1-6; D perhaps matches TRBD1 (6 bases). This CDR3 contains 14 residues. V was shortened by 1 base and J by 5 bases, with 9 bases between the two germline ends. Germline CDR1 and CDR2: DFQATT and SNEGSKA (reference sequence). The CDR3 region has the DNA TGCAGTGCTAGAGTTTACAGGGATAATTCACCCCTCCACTTT. This translates into CSARVYRDNSPLHF.

This clonotype was detected ten times or more. The chain is built from TRBV24-1 and TRBJ2-3; D is possibly TRBD1 (6 bases). Germline V gene data show CDR1 as KGHDR and CDR2 as SFDVKD. This CDR3 comprises 15 residues. Deletions cut 9 bases from V and 3 bases from J, with 18 bases between. The CDR3 DNA follows: TGTGCCACCCGAGGCCACAGGGAAGGAACAGATACGCAGTATTTT. Translated: CATRGHREGTDTQYF.

The J gene is TRBJ2-3, the V gene TRBV6-6, with 12 bases matching TRBD2. CDR1 is MNHNY and CDR2 is SVGAGI in the germline V gene (reference sequence). The CDR3 consists of 17 residues. J gave up 4 bases and V 0 bases, and 5 bases lay outside the gene matches. As DNA, the CDR3 is TGTGCCAGCAGTTACTCCCTAGCGGGGGGGTGGCCAGATACGCAGTATTTT. This gives the protein CASSYSLAGGWPDTQYF.

The rearrangement joins TRBV6-5 to TRBJ2-7, with D maybe TRBD1 (6 bases). In germline, CDR1 is MNHEY, CDR2 SVGAGI. Trimming cost V 7 bases and J 0 bases, with 10 bases left between them. The CDR3 is made up of 13 amino acids. CDR3 DNA sequence: TGTGCCAGCATCCAGACAGGCTCCTACGAGCAGTACTTC. Translating gives CASIQTGSYEQYF.

The chain carries TRBV20-1 and TRBJ1-1; D perhaps matches TRBD1 (5 bases). Germline CDR1 and CDR2: DFQATT and SNEGSKA (reference sequence). V lost 5 bases and J 5 bases, leaving 21 bases between the germline ends. This CDR3 is built from 15 residues. The chain's CDR3 is CSASSPRAGKTEAFF. CDR3 nucleotide sequence: TGCAGTGCTTCCTCTCCGCGGGCAGGGAAGACTGAAGCTTTCTTT.

A note on this clonotype: A much larger clone lies one base from this, so it may be a read error. The chain couples TRBV7-3 to TRBJ1-2; perhaps TRBD1 as D (6 bases). Trimming pared 5 bases from V and 8 bases from J, leaving 15 bases between. Germline CDR1 is SGHTA and CDR2 is FQGTGA. The CDR3 loop spans 13 amino acids. The CDR3 DNA reads as TGTGCCAGCAGCGTACCGGACAGCTCCGGCTACACCTTC. Amino acid sequence: CASSVPDSSGYTF.

The chain couples TRBV5-1 to TRBJ1-1; D call uncertain. The CDR3 covers 14 residues. Germline V gene lookup returns CDR1 SGHRS and CDR2 YFSETQ. V was shortened by 2 bases and J by 0 bases, with 8 bases between the two germline ends. CDR3 nucleotides: TGCGCCAGCAGCTTCCGCAGCATGAACACTGAAGCTTTCTTT. Its translation: CASSFRSMNTEAFF.

V gene TRBV6-2 or TRBV6-3 combines with J gene TRBJ2-1; D call uncertain. CDR3 length: 13 amino acids. Germline CDR1 reads MNHEY; CDR2 reads SVGEGT. Trimming removed 4 bases at V and 8 bases at J, with 12 bases between. The CDR3: CASSSISWDEQFF. CDR3 DNA sequence: TGTGCCAGCAGTTCCATTTCTTGGGATGAGCAGTTCTTC.

This clonotype was detected only a few times. The chain is built from TRBV6-2 or TRBV6-3 and TRBJ1-5; a possible D gene is TRBD1 (6 bases). The CDR3 is made up of 15 amino acids. In germline, CDR1 is MNHEY, CDR2 SVGEGT. Trimming shortened V by 2 bases and J by 4 bases, and 12 bases separated the two germline ends. The DNA of the CDR3 is TGTGCCAGCAGTTACGGGACATGGGTTAATCAGCCCCAGCATTTT. It codes for CASSYGTWVNQPQHF.

Concerning this clonotype: One junction end disagrees with the germline gene, perhaps due to a read error. The chain combines TRBV27 with TRBJ1-1; 8 nucleotides agree with TRBD1. The CDR3 runs to 15 residues. Per the germline V gene, CDR1 is MNHEY and CDR2 is SMNVEV (reference sequence). CDR3 nucleotides: TGTGCCAGCAGTTTTGGGGCAGGGGGCAACAATGAAGCTTTCTTT. Amino acid sequence: CASSFGAGGNNEAFF.

This clonotype was counted only a few times. The chain uses TRBV20-1 and TRBJ1-4, with D possibly TRBD1 on 5 matching bases. The germline CDR1 and CDR2 sequences are DFQATT and SNEGSKA (reference sequence). This CDR3 is built from 16 residues. Trimming shortened V by 0 bases and J by 7 bases, and 18 bases separated the two germline ends. The CDR3 DNA sequence: TGCAGTGCTAGAGAGGGGCCCTGGGGGGGAAGTGAAAAACTGTTTTTT. Protein: CSAREGPWGGSEKLFF.

The chain has TRBV12-3 or TRBV12-4 and TRBJ2-1; D remains unclear. The CDR3 is 11 amino acids. V was clipped by 9 bases and J by 7 bases, with 10 bases between them. The CDR3 DNA is TGTGCCAGTCACGCCCCGAATGAGCAGTTCTTC. Its translation is CASHAPNEQFF.

The rearrangement joins TRBV15 to TRBJ1-1; D uncertain. The CDR3 has 13 amino acids. The V gene's germline CDR1 is LNHNV and CDR2 YYDKDF (reference sequence). V shed 3 bases and J shed 3 bases, with 8 bases lying between them. CDR3 DNA sequence: TGTGCCACCAGCAGCCGGGAGTACACTGAAGCTTTCTTT. Residues: CATSSREYTEAFF.

The chain links TRBV4-3 to TRBJ2-7; no reliable D call. Germline V gives CDR1 LGHNA, CDR2 YSLEER. Between the trimmed V and J ends, which lost 1 base and 2 bases, there was a span of 9 bases. There are 14 residues in the CDR3. The CDR3 is CASSQAWQAYEQYF. CDR3 in DNA: TGCGCCAGCAGCCAAGCCTGGCAGGCCTACGAGCAGTACTTC.

This clonotype turned up a few times. The chain carries TRBV4-3 and TRBJ1-4, with D maybe TRBD1 (6 bases). Looked up from germline, CDR1 is LGHNA and CDR2 is YSLEER. The CDR3 loop spans 15 amino acids. V was shortened by 3 bases and J by 7 bases, with 15 bases between the two germline ends. CDR3 sequence (DNA): TGCGCCAGCAGCCATTCAACAGGGTTCGGTGAAAAACTGTTTTTT. Translated, it gives CASSHSTGFGEKLFF.

The chain employs TRBV25-1 and TRBJ1-2; the match to TRBD1 covers 10 bases. Germline trimming cut 3 bases from V and 4 bases from J; bases unmatched to any gene: 11. CDR3 size: 17 residues. Germline values: CDR1 MGHDK, CDR2 SYGVNS. The CDR3 DNA follows: TGTGCCAGCAGTGATTGGGACAGGGGAGGGTCGACCTATGGCTACACCTTC. This codes for CASSDWDRGGSTYGYTF.

The chain's CDR3 is CASSSLNLGAGATYEQYF. In DNA form, the CDR3 reads TGTGCCAGCAGTTCATTGAACCTCGGGGCAGGGGCAACCTACGAGCAGTACTTC. The chain links TRBV27 to TRBJ2-7, with D possibly TRBD1 on 6 matching bases. The CDR3 consists of 18 residues. Trimming shortened V by 4 bases and J by 2 bases, and 24 bases separated the two germline ends. The V gene's germline CDR1 is MNHEY and CDR2 SMNVEV (reference sequence).

The table lists this clonotype with a few counts. This chain connects TRBV5-5 to TRBJ2-1, with D maybe TRBD2 (5 bases). The CDR3 runs 14 residues. Germline CDR1 is SGHKS and CDR2 is YYEKEE (reference sequence). V shed 2 bases and J shed 2 bases, with 8 bases lying between them. This CDR3 reads CASSFEGAYNEQFF. The CDR3 DNA reads as TGTGCCAGCAGCTTCGAGGGAGCCTACAATGAGCAGTTCTTC.

The gene calls are TRBV6-1 and TRBJ2-1; TRBD1 is a possible D gene (5 bases). Germline CDR1 is MNHNS and CDR2 is SASEGT. This CDR3 comprises 12 residues. The V end was cut by 0 bases, the J end by 15 bases, with 12 bases between. This CDR3 is CASSEAGQDRFF. The DNA of the CDR3 is TGTGCCAGCAGTGAAGCGGGGCAGGATCGGTTCTTC.

In its sample, this clonotype was seen many times. CDR3 in amino acids: CASSIRDTQYF. The CDR3 nucleotides read TGTGCCAGCAGCATAAGAGATACGCAGTATTTT. The chain couples TRBV2 to TRBJ2-3; D remains unclear. CDR3 size: 11 residues. Germline CDR1 reads SNHLY; CDR2 reads FYNNEI. Trimming took off 6 bases at V and 5 bases at J, with 6 bases between the two ends.

The chain joins TRBV4-3 to TRBJ2-1; D gene uncertain. CDR3 size: 14 residues. CDR1 and CDR2 from the germline V gene are LGHNA and YSLEER. V was pared by 0 bases and J by 3 bases, with 6 bases between. In DNA form, the CDR3 reads TGCGCCAGCAGCCAAGATCAATACTACAATGAGCAGTTCTTC. Translated: CASSQDQYYNEQFF.

With regard to this clonotype: Just one base apart from a much larger clone, this may be a read error. The genes are TRBV20-1 and TRBJ2-7, with D maybe TRBD2 (5 bases). This CDR3 is built from 11 residues. V lost 5 bases and J lost 7, with 12 bases in between. CDR1 is DFQATT and CDR2 is SNEGSKA in the germline V gene (reference sequence). The CDR3 nucleotides read TGCAGTGCTCGGACTGACAATGAGCAGTACTTC. Translated, it gives CSARTDNEQYF.

The V call is TRBV12-3 or TRBV12-4, the J call TRBJ2-5; a possible D gene is TRBD2 (5 bases). Trimming cost V 5 bases and J 1 base, with 14 bases left between them. CDR3 size: 15 residues. CDR3: CASSDDWTGQETQYF. The CDR3 DNA sequence: TGTGCCAGCAGTGACGATTGGACTGGCCAAGAGACCCAGTACTTC.

This clonotype has just one count. One junction end disagrees with the germline gene, perhaps due to a read error. The chain combines TRBV27 with TRBJ1-6, with D unclear. The germline gives CDR1 MNHEY, CDR2 SMNVEV (reference sequence). The CDR3 extends over 12 amino acids. The CDR3 DNA is TGTGCCAGCAGGGAGAGCAATTCAGCCCTCCACTTT. Encoded protein: CASRESNSALHF.

This chain joins TRBV28 and TRBJ2-5, with a possible D match to TRBD2 (6 bases). In germline, CDR1 is MDHEN, CDR2 SYDVKM. The CDR3 length is 15 residues. Trimming shortened V by 5 bases and J by 4 bases, and 17 bases separated the two germline ends. CDR3 amino acids: CASSPEDRETETQYF. As DNA, the CDR3 is TGTGCCAGCAGTCCCGAGGACCGGGAGACAGAGACCCAGTACTTC.

V gene TRBV12-3 or TRBV12-4 combines with J gene TRBJ1-5; unclear D gene. This CDR3 is built from 14 residues. V was trimmed by 7 bases and J by 2 bases, leaving 12 bases between them. The CDR3 DNA is TGTGCCAGCATCTGTCGGGAGTGCAATCAGCCCCAGCATTTT. Translated, it gives CASICRECNQPQHF.

The sample holds many counts of this clonotype. This chain links TRBV4-2 with TRBJ1-2, with 8 bases matching TRBD1. The V and J ends lost 0 bases and 4 bases, in that order; junction bases with no gene match: 4. Germline V CDR1 and CDR2: LGHNA, YNFKEQ. The CDR3 extends over 15 amino acids. This CDR3 reads CASSQDRDRPYGYTF. The CDR3 DNA sequence: TGTGCCAGCAGCCAAGATCGGGACAGGCCCTATGGCTACACCTTC.

This clonotype has just a few counts. This chain connects TRBV6-5 to TRBJ1-2, with 8 bases aligning to TRBD1. Germline V gene lookup returns CDR1 MNHEY and CDR2 SVGAGI. This CDR3 has 15 residues. J was trimmed by 4 bases and V by 6 bases; bases with no gene match: 10. CDR3 protein: CASREGQASSYGYTF. The CDR3 nucleotides read TGTGCCAGCAGGGAGGGACAGGCTTCTAGCTATGGCTACACCTTC.

This clonotype occurred a few times. The chain carries TRBV10-3 and TRBJ2-3; D may correspond to TRBD1 or TRBD2 (5 bases each). This CDR3 comprises 15 residues. CDR1 and CDR2 from the germline V gene are ENHRY and SYGVKD. V gave up 6 bases and J gave up 1 base, with 14 bases separating them. CDR3 sequence reads: CAIRGRDEGTDTQYF. The CDR3 DNA sequence: TGTGCCATCAGGGGCCGGGACGAAGGCACAGATACGCAGTATTTT.